Listed here are 13 T cell receptor beta chains from one sample, sequenced in a study of regulatory T cells in long-lasting Graves disease. Stated time point: persistent/refractory GD, antithyroid drugs over 5 years with positive TRAb. There was RNA extracted from PBMCs, and the TCR library was made from it. Library construction for TCR beta used iRepertoire HTBI primers and Arm-PCR of CDR3 regions. TCRdb used MiXCR to reprocess the multiplex PCR reads, holding one entry per CDR3 protein. Seen here are over 650,000 distinct CDR3 sequences, around 32% observed once, and the top ten hold roughly 40%. Sequenced material: peripheral blood mononuclear cells (PBMCs), taken when the disease was refractory, from a patient treated with antithyroid drugs. These receptors were obtained from a female donor with Graves disease.

In regard to this clonotype: Since a much larger clone is just one base distant, this may be a read error. The V and J genes are TRBV2 and TRBJ1-4; D may be TRBD1 (5 bases). V lost 11 bases and J lost 8, with 15 bases in between. The CDR3 is 12 residues long. The germline V gene encodes CDR1 SNHLY and CDR2 FYNNEI. The CDR3 loop is CAGMQGREKLFF. The CDR3 bases are TGTGCCGGCATGCAGGGTCGAGAAAAACTGTTTTTT.

The chain has TRBV19 and TRBJ2-7; 12 bases fit TRBD2. CDR3 length: 15 amino acids. V dropped 4 bases and J dropped 6; count of bases not matched to a gene: 7. Germline-derived CDR1 and CDR2 are LNHDA and SQIVND (reference sequence). This CDR3 is CASSTILAGGGEQYF. As DNA, the CDR3 is TGTGCCAGTAGTACCATCCTAGCGGGAGGGGGCGAGCAGTACTTC.

This chain connects TRBV9 to TRBJ1-2; a possible D gene is TRBD1 (6 bases). The germline CDR1 and CDR2 sequences are SGDLS and YYNGEE. The CDR3 sequence is 15 residues long. The V end lost 0 bases, the J end lost 4 bases, and 13 bases lay between the germline ends. The CDR3 DNA reads TGTGCCAGCAGCGTAGAGGGGGACCCTAGCTATGGCTACACCTTC. Translating it yields CASSVEGDPSYGYTF.

This clonotype was seen a single time. The chain recombines TRBV6-1 with TRBJ2-6; TRBD1 is a possible D gene (6 bases). The CDR3 has 15 residues. Trimming removed 6 bases at V and 4 bases at J, with 13 bases between. Germline V gene data show CDR1 as MNHNS and CDR2 as SASEGT. In DNA form, the CDR3 reads TGTGCCAGCAGCCCCCTGGGGACAGGGGCCAACGTCCTGACTTTC. Protein product: CASSPLGTGANVLTF.

This clonotype was observed a handful of times. This chain connects TRBV30 to TRBJ1-5; perhaps TRBD1 as D (5 bases). The V end was cut by 1 base, the J end by 8 bases, with 15 bases between. The germline gives CDR1 GTSNPN, CDR2 SVGIG (reference sequence). There are 14 residues in the CDR3. CDR3 DNA: TGTGCCTGGAGTGGTGGAGGCAGGGAGAAGCCCCAGCATTTT. It is translated as CAWSGGGREKPQHF.

This rearrangement joins TRBV6-1 to TRBJ1-1, with 7 bases lining up with TRBD1. V lost 6 bases to trimming and J lost 5 bases; unmatched junction nucleotides: 6. Per the germline V gene, CDR1 is MNHNS and CDR2 is SASEGT. This CDR3 contains 13 residues. The CDR3 DNA reads TGTGCCAGCAGACAGGGGCTAACGACTGAAGCTTTCTTT. Translated, it gives CASRQGLTTEAFF.

As regards this clonotype: Sequence at one end of the junction differs from germline and may be a read error. CDR3 sequence (DNA): TGTGCCAGCAGCCTTAAGCTGGATGAAAAACTGCTTTTT. Translating it yields CASSLKLDEKLLF. J is TRBJ1-4 and V is TRBV3-1; no clear D gene. The CDR3 covers 13 residues. Germline V gene sequence: CDR1 LGHDT, CDR2 YNNKEL (reference sequence).

This clonotype was seen a handful of times. CDR3 sequence: CASSQDWQGDGYTF. The DNA of the CDR3 is TGTGCCAGCAGCCAAGATTGGCAGGGTGATGGCTACACCTTC. The rearrangement uses TRBV3-1 and TRBJ1-2, with a weak D call TRBD1 (5 bases). The germline V and J ends were trimmed by 0 bases and 6 bases, with 11 bases remaining between them. The CDR3 has 14 amino acids. Germline values: CDR1 LGHDT, CDR2 YNNKEL (reference sequence).

The J gene is TRBJ1-1, the V gene TRBV30; 7 bases agree with TRBD1. After removal of 2 bases from V and 0 bases from J, the junction contained 9 bases not matched to a gene. The CDR3 loop spans 16 amino acids. Germline V lookup: CDR1 GTSNPN, CDR2 SVGIG (reference sequence). In nucleotides, the CDR3 is TGTGCCTGGAGTTCAGGGGGATTCCGTCTGAACACTGAAGCTTTCTTT. Amino acids: CAWSSGGFRLNTEAFF. Full variable domain (missing parts from reference TRBV30 and TRBJ1-1): SQTIHQWPATLVQPVGSPLSLECTVEGTSNPNLYWYRQAAGRGLQLLFYSVGIGQISSEVPQNLSASRPQDRQFILSSKKLLLSDSGFYLCAWSSGGFRLNTEAFFGQGTRLTVV.

The CDR3 protein is CASSWTGRIGELFF. CDR3 DNA sequence: TGTGCCAGCAGCTGGACAGGGCGGATCGGGGAGCTGTTTTTT. This sequence joins TRBV14 and TRBJ2-2; 8 bases are shared with TRBD1. Looked up from germline, CDR1 is SGHDN and CDR2 is FVKESK. With 5 bases clipped from V and 7 bases from J, the junction kept 6 bases outside the gene matches. This CDR3 is built from 14 residues.

This clonotype was seen more than once but under ten times. V and J are TRBV12-3 or TRBV12-4 and TRBJ2-3; the match to TRBD2 covers 11 bases. Trimming cost V 5 bases and J 4 bases; bases outside gene matches: 11. CDR3 size: 17 residues. CDR3 residues: CASSPFAGTSGSDTQYF. CDR3 DNA: TGTGCCAGCAGTCCCTTCGCCGGGACTAGCGGATCAGATACGCAGTATTTT.

The chain carries TRBV20-1 and TRBJ1-3, with 7 bases that match TRBD1. Germline lookup yields CDR1 DFQATT and CDR2 SNEGSKA (reference sequence). The CDR3 is 16 amino acids. V shed 3 bases, J shed 1 base, and the junction held 9 bases outside the gene matches. The CDR3: CSARSPLDRSGNTIYF. DNA of the CDR3: TGCAGTGCTAGGTCTCCCCTGGACAGGTCTGGAAACACCATATATTTT.

This clonotype showed up many times. The CDR3, as DNA: TGTGCCAGCACCTGGACAGGGTCCACCTATAATTCACCCCTCCACTTT. Its protein product is CASTWTGSTYNSPLHF. The chain recombines TRBV12-3 or TRBV12-4 with TRBJ1-6, with TRBD1 matching over 8 bases. The CDR3 has 16 residues. V shed 7 bases, J shed 2 bases, and the junction held 7 bases outside the gene matches.